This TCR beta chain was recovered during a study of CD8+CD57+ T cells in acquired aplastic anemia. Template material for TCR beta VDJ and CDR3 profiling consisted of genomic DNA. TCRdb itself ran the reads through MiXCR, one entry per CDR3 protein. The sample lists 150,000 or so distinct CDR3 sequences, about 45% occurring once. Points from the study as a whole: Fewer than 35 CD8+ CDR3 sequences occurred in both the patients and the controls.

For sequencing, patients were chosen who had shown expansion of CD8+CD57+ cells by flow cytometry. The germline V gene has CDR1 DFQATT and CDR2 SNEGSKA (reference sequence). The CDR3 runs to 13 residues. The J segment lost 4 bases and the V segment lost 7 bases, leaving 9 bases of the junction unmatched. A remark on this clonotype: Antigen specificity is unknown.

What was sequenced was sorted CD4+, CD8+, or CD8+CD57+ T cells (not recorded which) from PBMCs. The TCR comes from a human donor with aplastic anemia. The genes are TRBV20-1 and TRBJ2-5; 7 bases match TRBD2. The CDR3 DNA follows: TGCAGTGTAAGAAGCGGGGCGCCAGAGACCCAGTACTTC. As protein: CSVRSGAPETQYF.